Each of the 23 T cell receptor beta chains below was sequenced from the same sample in a study of shared clonotypes between healthy human individuals. The repertoire was sequenced with immunoSEQ multiplex PCR; TCRdb's copy has only in-frame clones and lacks some. In the table there are roughly 640,000 clones, about 74% of which are singletons. Specimen: memory CD4+ T cells sorted from blood. As to subset: CD45RA-negative fraction. These receptors came from a woman under 40 in good health.

This clone was observed a handful of times. The gene calls are TRBV4-2 and TRBJ2-2; TRBD1 matches at 8 bases. Looked up from germline, CDR1 is LGHNA and CDR2 is YNFKEQ. The CDR3 has 16 amino acids. The J segment lost 5 bases and the V segment lost 4 bases, leaving 9 bases of the junction unmatched. The CDR3 sequence is CASSRQTGDVTGELFF. CDR3 sequence (DNA): TGTGCCAGCAGCCGCCAGACAGGGGACGTTACCGGGGAGCTGTTTTTT.

The genes are TRBV11-3 and TRBJ2-7, with TRBD2 identical over 14 bases. This CDR3 has 14 residues. Trimming at V came to 5 bases and at J to 5 bases, leaving 2 bases not matched to a gene. Germline-derived CDR1 and CDR2 are SGHNT and YENEEA. The CDR3 DNA follows: TGTGCCAGCAGCCCGGGACTAGCGGGAGACGAGCAGTACTTC. It encodes CASSPGLAGDEQYF.

V and J are TRBV6-5 and TRBJ2-1; D gene unclear. Germline lookup yields CDR1 MNHEY and CDR2 SVGAGI. V lost 8 bases, J lost 5 bases, and 10 bases lay in between. This CDR3 region has 12 residues. The CDR3 coding sequence is TGTGCCAGCTCGGGCTGGGACAATGAGCAGTTCTTC. The encoded protein is CASSGWDNEQFF.

Comments on this clone: Additional DNA sequences in this sample encode the identical CDR3. The rearrangement uses TRBV7-2 and TRBJ1-3, with D possibly matching TRBD1 (5 bases). The CDR3 contains 16 residues. Trimming shortened V by 5 bases and J by 0 bases, and 14 bases separated the two germline ends. Germline V gives CDR1 SGHTA, CDR2 FQGNSA. The CDR3 region has the DNA TGTGCCAGCAGCCCCTCGGGGGGAAGCTCTGGAAACACCATATATTTT. Translation gives CASSPSGGSSGNTIYF.

V and J are TRBV2 and TRBJ1-5, with D possibly matching TRBD1 (5 bases). The CDR3 runs to 15 residues. The germline V and J ends were trimmed by 3 bases and 1 base, with 10 bases remaining between them. Germline CDR1 is SNHLY and CDR2 is FYNNEI. The CDR3 protein is CASSEWTPSNQPQHF. CDR3 DNA sequence: TGTGCCAGCAGTGAGTGGACACCAAGCAATCAGCCCCAGCATTTT.

This chain connects TRBV14 to TRBJ2-7; 9 bases are shared with TRBD2. This CDR3 has 15 amino acids. The junction had 6 bases not matched to a gene; V was cut back by 4 bases and J by 2 bases. Germline V CDR1 and CDR2: SGHDN, FVKESK. In nucleotides, the CDR3 is TGTGCCAGCAGCCCCACATGGACTAGCGCCTACGAGCAGTACTTC. This encodes CASSPTWTSAYEQYF. Based on the CDR3 plus reference TRBV14 and TRBJ2-7, the full variable domain is EAGVTQFPSHSVIEKGQTVTLRCDPISGHDNLYWYRRVMGKEIKFLLHFVKESKQDESGMPNNRFLAERTGGTYSTLKVQPAELEDSGVYFCASSPTWTSAYEQYFGPGTRLTVT.

This clone occurred a few times. This sequence joins TRBV18 and TRBJ2-7; D unclear. Per the germline V gene, CDR1 is KGHSH and CDR2 is LQKENI. V was cut by 3 bases and J by 1 base, with 10 bases left in between. This CDR3 has 14 residues. CDR3 nucleotide sequence: TGTGCCAGCTCACCCCCAGCCTGGTCCTACGAGCAGTACTTC. Translation: CASSPPAWSYEQYF.

Comment on this clone: Other DNA sequences from this sample encode an identical CDR3 as well. The genes are TRBV5-1 and TRBJ2-2; D call uncertain. V dropped 0 bases and J dropped 4 bases, with 7 bases sitting between them. This CDR3 spans 14 amino acids. The germline CDR1 and CDR2 sequences are SGHRS and YFSETQ. This CDR3 is CASSLDGGTGELFF. The CDR3 DNA reads TGCGCCAGCAGCTTGGATGGTGGCACCGGGGAGCTGTTTTTT. Based on the CDR3 plus reference TRBV5-1 and TRBJ2-2, the full variable domain is KAGVTQTPRYLIKTRGQQVTLSCSPISGHRSVSWYQQTPGQGLQFLFEYFSETQRNKGNFPGRFSGRQFSNSRSEMNVSTLELGDSALYLCASSLDGGTGELFFGEGSRLTVL.

The V gene is TRBV29-1, the J gene TRBJ1-1, with D possibly matching TRBD1 (5 bases). The CDR3 extends over 13 amino acids. CDR1 is SQVTM, CDR2 ANQGSEA, per germline. V gave up 8 bases and J gave up 3 bases, with 16 bases separating them. The CDR3 here is CSFNRQSHTEAFF. The CDR3 bases are TGCAGCTTTAACCGACAGTCCCACACTGAAGCTTTCTTT.

The rearrangement joins TRBV9 to TRBJ2-3, with D perhaps matching TRBD2 (6 bases). Germline V gene lookup returns CDR1 SGDLS and CDR2 YYNGEE. V lost 0 bases and J 4 bases, leaving 15 bases between the germline ends. The CDR3 contains 16 residues. DNA for the CDR3: TGTGCCAGCAGCGTAGTTTCTGGCGGGATTTCAGATACGCAGTATTTT. Protein: CASSVVSGGISDTQYF.

In regard to this clone: This clone may be a read error of a much larger clone one base away. This same CDR3 is encoded by further DNA sequences in the sample. The CDR3 region is CASSGTGGNQPQHF. In DNA form, the CDR3 reads TGTGCCAGCAGTGGGACAGGGGGTAATCAGCCCCAGCATTTT. V usage is TRBV2 and J usage is TRBJ1-5; 10 nucleotides agree with TRBD1. Trimming cost V 4 bases and J 4 bases; bases outside gene matches: 1. CDR1 and CDR2 (germline): SNHLY, FYNNEI. CDR3 length: 14 amino acids.

V gene TRBV11-3 combines with J gene TRBJ2-1; 9 nucleotides agree with TRBD2. Germline CDR1 reads SGHNT; CDR2 reads YENEEA. V shed 1 base and J 8 bases; nucleotides not matched to a gene: 9. CDR3 size: 16 residues. CDR3 sequence: CASSLGVAGASDEQFF. The DNA for the CDR3 is TGTGCCAGCAGCTTAGGGGTAGCGGGAGCAAGCGATGAGCAGTTCTTC.

This chain uses TRBV28 with TRBJ2-7; D not resolved. CDR1 is MDHEN, CDR2 SYDVKM, per germline. This CDR3 is 16 amino acids long. Trimming removed 1 base from V and 5 bases from J, with 18 bases in between. This CDR3 reads CASSLYRLWERNEQYF. CDR3 in DNA: TGTGCCAGCAGTTTATATCGACTCTGGGAAAGGAACGAGCAGTACTTC.

The rearrangement uses TRBV7-9 and TRBJ2-7; no clear D gene. Germline-derived CDR1 and CDR2 are SEHNR and FQNEAQ (reference sequence). The CDR3 runs 14 residues. V lost 7 bases and J 2 bases, leaving 15 bases between the germline ends. The CDR3 DNA is TGTGCCAGCATCAAAGTCGGCGGACCCTACGAGCAGTACTTC. Its translation is CASIKVGGPYEQYF.

The chain couples TRBV2 to TRBJ1-2, with D possibly matching TRBD1 (5 bases). The CDR3 length is 14 residues. V was trimmed by 3 bases and J by 1 base, leaving 9 bases between them. Germline values: CDR1 SNHLY, CDR2 FYNNEI. DNA for the CDR3: TGTGCCAGCAGTGACTCAGGGAATAACTATGGCTACACCTTC. Protein sequence: CASSDSGNNYGYTF.

The chain is built from TRBV25-1 and TRBJ2-5; D gene unclear. Between the trimmed V and J ends, which lost 3 bases and 3 bases, there was a span of 8 bases. Germline V gene lookup returns CDR1 MGHDK and CDR2 SYGVNS. There are 13 residues in the CDR3. The CDR3 DNA sequence: TGTGCCAGCAGTGATGTCCGGAAAGAGACCCAGTACTTC. Its protein product is CASSDVRKETQYF.

CDR3 loop: CASSYTDRVPEAFF. CDR3 bases: TGTGCCAGCAGTTATACAGACAGGGTCCCTGAAGCTTTCTTT. The chain couples TRBV6-6 to TRBJ1-1; 7 bases match TRBD1. V lost 3 bases, J lost 6 bases, and 7 bases stayed unmatched. CDR3 size: 14 residues. Per the germline V gene, CDR1 is MNHNY and CDR2 is SVGAGI (reference sequence).

Only a few counts were recorded for this clone. J is TRBJ2-6 and V is TRBV7-9, with D hard to call. The CDR3 sequence is 15 residues long. CDR1 SEHNR and CDR2 FQNEAQ come from the germline V gene (reference sequence). With 1 base removed from V and 2 bases from J, the gap between germline ends came to 6 bases. CDR3 in amino acids: CASSLGQAGANVLTF. CDR3 coding DNA: TGTGCCAGCAGCTTAGGGCAGGCTGGGGCCAACGTCCTGACTTTC.

This sequence joins TRBV25-1 and TRBJ2-1; TRBD1 is a possible D gene (6 bases). Germline V gene lookup returns CDR1 MGHDK and CDR2 SYGVNS. The CDR3 is made up of 12 amino acids. V lost 10 bases and J 3 bases, leaving 10 bases between the germline ends. The CDR3 bases are TGTGCCACGACGGACAGCTACAATGAGCAGTTCTTC. This codes for CATTDSYNEQFF. Using reference TRBV25-1 and TRBJ2-1 for the parts outside the CDR3, the full variable domain is EADIYQTPRYLVIGTGKKITLECSQTMGHDKMYWYQQDPGMELHLIHYSYGVNSTEKGDLSSESTVSRIRTEHFPLTLESARPSHTSQYLCATTDSYNEQFFGPGTRLTVL.

The chain combines TRBV7-7 with TRBJ2-2; possibly TRBD1 for D (6 bases). The CDR3 consists of 14 residues. CDR1 is SSHAT, CDR2 FNYEAQ, per germline (reference sequence). V was trimmed by 1 base and J by 6 bases, leaving 9 bases between them. CDR3 amino acids: CASSLDQGSGELFF. The CDR3 DNA sequence: TGTGCCAGCAGCTTAGACCAGGGGTCCGGGGAGCTGTTTTTT.

The V and J genes are TRBV6-1 and TRBJ2-3; 9 bases map to TRBD2. The trim removed 2 bases at V and 5 bases at J, leaving 11 bases unmatched. This CDR3 comprises 17 residues. CDR1 is MNHNS, CDR2 SASEGT, per germline. Here the CDR3 DNA reads TGTGCCAGCAGTGAACCCCGGACTAGCGTGGGGAGAGATACGCAGTATTTT. Protein product: CASSEPRTSVGRDTQYF.

J is TRBJ2-2 and V is TRBV15; D might be TRBD2 (6 bases). CDR1 is LNHNV and CDR2 is YYDKDF in the germline V gene (reference sequence). V shed 0 bases and J shed 0 bases, with 11 bases lying between them. There are 17 residues in the CDR3. This CDR3 is CATSRDLEGTNTGELFF. DNA for the CDR3: TGTGCCACCAGCAGAGATCTGGAGGGTACGAACACCGGGGAGCTGTTTTTT.

On this clone itself: The sample carries other DNA sequences with the same CDR3. The chain joins TRBV19 to TRBJ1-1; 8 bases align to TRBD1. This CDR3 has 14 amino acids. Germline V lookup: CDR1 LNHDA, CDR2 SQIVND (reference sequence). V was clipped by 3 bases and J by 5 bases; unmatched bases: 5. The CDR3: CASSIQGAGTEAFF. The CDR3 bases are TGTGCCAGTAGTATCCAGGGGGCAGGTACTGAAGCTTTCTTT.